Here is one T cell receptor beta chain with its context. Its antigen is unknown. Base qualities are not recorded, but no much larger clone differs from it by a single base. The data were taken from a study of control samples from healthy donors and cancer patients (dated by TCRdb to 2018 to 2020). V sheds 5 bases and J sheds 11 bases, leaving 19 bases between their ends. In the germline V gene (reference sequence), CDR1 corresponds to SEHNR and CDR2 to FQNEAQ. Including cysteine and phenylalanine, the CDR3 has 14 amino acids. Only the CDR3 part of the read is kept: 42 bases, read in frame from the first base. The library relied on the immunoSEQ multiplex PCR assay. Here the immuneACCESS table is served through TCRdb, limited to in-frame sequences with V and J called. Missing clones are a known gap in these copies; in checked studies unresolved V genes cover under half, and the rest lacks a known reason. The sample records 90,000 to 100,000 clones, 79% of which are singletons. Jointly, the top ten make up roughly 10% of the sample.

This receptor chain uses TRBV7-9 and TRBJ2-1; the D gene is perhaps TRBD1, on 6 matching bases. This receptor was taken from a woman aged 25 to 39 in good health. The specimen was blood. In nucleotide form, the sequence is TGTGCCAGCAGCCAACGGGACGTCCAGGGGAAGCAGTTCTTC. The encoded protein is CASSQRDVQGKQFF. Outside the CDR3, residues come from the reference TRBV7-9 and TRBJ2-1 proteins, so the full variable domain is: DTGVSQNPRHKITKRGQNVTFRCDPISEHNRLYWYRQTLGQGPEFLTYFQNEAQLEKSRLLSDRFSAERPKGSFSTLEIQRTEQGDSAMYLCASSQRDVQGKQFFGPGTRLTVL.